Listed below are T cell receptor beta chains from one sample, sequenced in a study of T cells in Graves' hyperthyroidism and ophthalmopathy. TCRdb reprocessed the multiplex PCR reads with MiXCR, giving one entry per CDR3 protein. The repertoire consists of hundreds of thousands of distinct CDR3 sequences, with about 17% occurring once and the leading ten covering approximately 40%. Sequencing was carried out using blood. Receptors originate from a man aged 35-49 years with Graves' hyperthyroidism. Each CDR3 is given without its conserved first and last residue.

v_call | cdr3_aa
TRBV20-1 | SASNREADTQY
TRBV30 | AWRSDRGQPQH
TRBV5-6 | ASKGQLFGEQY
TRBV5-1 | ASSLVQVGLANEQY
TRBV4-3 | ASSQEGGGPAETQY
TRBV3-2 | ASSQPFWTGWDTEAF
TRBV30 | AWSVVSQDYGYT
TRBV20-1 | SARDPSGGTKNIQY
TRBV18 | ASSPGQGRPQETKY
TRBV11-3 | ASSLMRGSNEQF
TRBV7-2 | ASIHTQGTGELF
TRBV20-1 | SARDWLAPSPYEQY
TRBV7-2 | ASGTGNTGELF
TRBV5-1 | ASSLREGREQY
TRBV5-4 | ASSLGGAGSYNEQF
TRBV29-1 | SVEWGFGQPQH
TRBV7-3 | ASSRLAGVPHEQF
TRBV20-1 | SAVQGWTEAF
TRBV5-6 | ASSLDSGAVYGTQY
TRBV6-1 | ASSPGEGFGSPLH
TRBV10-3 | ATQVISTDTQY
TRBV27 | ASSFRADYEQY
TRBV13 | ASSPGSGYSYEQY
TRBV7-2 | ASSPRPGLAGFDEQY
TRBV6-2/TRBV6-3 | ASSLSRGQPQH
TRBV5-1 | ASSSDLQSSGNTIY
TRBV7-6 | ASTSSIDSNQPQH
TRBV20-1 | SAYSDGAGYT
TRBV7-3 | ASSRVGGQNTGELF
TRBV29-1 | SVRPGLTFTDTQY
TRBV9 | ASSTRDTYTEAF
TRBV19 | ASSMHQGSYNEQF
TRBV2 | ASRPRQFTEAF
TRBV24-1 | ATKAGEINEQF
TRBV2 | ASTRRTASTDTQY
TRBV30 | AWSGGDTQY
TRBV18 | ASSPTSGGGTQY
TRBV30 | ACQDRGRHEQY
TRBV7-2 | ASSHPPSWHQPFSGNTIY
TRBV7-2 | ASNPSGGVETQY
TRBV6-5 | ASSYSGQSYEQY
TRBV7-2 | ASSSPPSTDTQY
TRBV13 | ASSLDGSPDEQY
TRBV29-1 | SVGTTLHADTQY
TRBV11-3 | ASSEHRGDTQY
TRBV2 | ASSEAFGARANVLT
TRBV3-1 | ASSVVGGGDTQY
TRBV19 | ASRDRRGETQY
TRBV20-1 | SANLGQGTDEQF
TRBV27 | ASSSSGAPDTQY
TRBV15 | ATSINREYEQY
TRBV9 | ASSVAPLDTEAF
TRBV27 | ASSLRAGAPATNEKLF
TRBV5-1 | ASSFFDGGGGGEQF